This T cell receptor (beta chain) was identified during a study of regulatory T cells in long-lasting Graves disease. Time point in this sample: newly diagnosed GD, antithyroid drugs for less than 3 months. Generation of the TCR library employed RNA extracted from PBMCs. J was trimmed by 2 bases and V by 6 bases; bases with no gene match: 6. CDR3 length: 14 residues. Looked up from germline, CDR1 is MNHEY and CDR2 is SVGEGT. Building of the TCR beta libraries involved iRepertoire HTBI primers and Arm-PCR of CDR3 regions. TCRdb reanalysed the multiplex PCR reads using MiXCR and keeps one entry per CDR3 protein. Seen here are hundreds of thousands of distinct CDR3 sequences, roughly 16% observed once, and the top ten hold over 20%.

Here the sequenced sample was peripheral blood mononuclear cells (PBMCs), taken at new diagnosis, from a patient treated with antithyroid drugs. The source is a female donor with Graves disease. The chain recombines TRBV6-2 or TRBV6-3 with TRBJ1-1; 7 bases fit TRBD1. CDR3 nucleotide sequence: TGTGCCAGCAGATGGACAGGTTCAAACACTGAAGCTTTCTTT. Translation gives CASRWTGSNTEAFF.